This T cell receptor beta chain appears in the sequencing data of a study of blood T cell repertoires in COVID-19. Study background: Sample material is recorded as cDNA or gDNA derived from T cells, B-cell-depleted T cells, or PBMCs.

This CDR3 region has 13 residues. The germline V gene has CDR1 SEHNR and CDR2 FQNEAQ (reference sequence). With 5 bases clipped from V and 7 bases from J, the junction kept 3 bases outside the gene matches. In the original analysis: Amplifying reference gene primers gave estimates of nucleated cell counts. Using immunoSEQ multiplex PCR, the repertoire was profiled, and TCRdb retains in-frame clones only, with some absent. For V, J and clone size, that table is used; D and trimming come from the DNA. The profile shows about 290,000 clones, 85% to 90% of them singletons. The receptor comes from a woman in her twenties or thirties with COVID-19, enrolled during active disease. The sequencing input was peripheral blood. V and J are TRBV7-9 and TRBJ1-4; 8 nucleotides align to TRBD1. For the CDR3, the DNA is TGTGCCAGCAGCCGGACAGGGAGTGAAAAACTGTTTTTT. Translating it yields CASSRTGSEKLFF.